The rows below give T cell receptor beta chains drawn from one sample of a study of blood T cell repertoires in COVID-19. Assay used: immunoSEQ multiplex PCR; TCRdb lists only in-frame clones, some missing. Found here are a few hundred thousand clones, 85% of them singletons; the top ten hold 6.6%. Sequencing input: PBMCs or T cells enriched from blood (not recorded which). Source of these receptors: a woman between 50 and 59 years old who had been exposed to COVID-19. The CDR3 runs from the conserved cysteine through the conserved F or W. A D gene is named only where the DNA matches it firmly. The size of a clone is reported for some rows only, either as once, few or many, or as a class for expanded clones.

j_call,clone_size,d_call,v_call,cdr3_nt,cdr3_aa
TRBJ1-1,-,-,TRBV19,TGTGCCAGTAGTTGGGCGGCGAGGGCCATGAACACTGAAGCTTTCTTT,CASSWAARAMNTEAFF
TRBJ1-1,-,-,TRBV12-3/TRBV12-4,TGTGCCAGCAGCCTCATGGGCAACACTGAAGCTTTCTTT,CASSLMGNTEAFF
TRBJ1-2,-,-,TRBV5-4,TGTGCCAGCAGCCCCCCCTCCAGGGACTATGGCTACACCTTC,CASSPPSRDYGYTF
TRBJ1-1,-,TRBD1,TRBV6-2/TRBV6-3,TGTGCCAGCAGTTATACGACAGGGTCAATTTACACTGAAGCTTTCTTT,CASSYTTGSIYTEAFF
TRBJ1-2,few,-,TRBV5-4,TGTGCCAGCAACCTACAGGGTAACTATGGCTACACCTTC,CASNLQGNYGYTF
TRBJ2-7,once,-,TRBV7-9,TGTGCCAGCAGCTTAGGAGGTGGTTACGAGCAGTACTTC,CASSLGGGYEQYF
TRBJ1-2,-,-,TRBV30,TGTGCCTGGAGTGTCCCTGGGCCAGGGGCGCAATTCAACTATGGCTACACCTTC,CAWSVPGPGAQFNYGYTF
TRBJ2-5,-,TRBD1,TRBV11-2,TGTGCCAGCAGCCGGGACAGCCCGATCCAGTACTTC,CASSRDSPIQYF
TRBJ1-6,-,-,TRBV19,TGTGCCAGTAGTATAGCCGTGGGAGGGACACTCACACCCCTCCACTTT,CASSIAVGGTLTPLHF
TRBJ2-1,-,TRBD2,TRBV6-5,TGTGCCAGCAGGATAGCCGGGGGGGCGTTCAATGAGCAGTTCTTC,CASRIAGGAFNEQFF
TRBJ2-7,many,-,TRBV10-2,TGCGCCAGCAGCCACGGGGGTTACTACGAGCAGTACTTC,CASSHGGYYEQYF
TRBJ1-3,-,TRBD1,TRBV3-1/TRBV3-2,TGTGCCAGCAGCCTTAGGACAGGTACCCGCTCTGGAAACACCATATATTTT,CASSLRTGTRSGNTIYF
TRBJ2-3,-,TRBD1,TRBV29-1,TGCAGCGAGGGACAGGGGGCAGATACGCAGTATTTT,CSEGQGADTQYF
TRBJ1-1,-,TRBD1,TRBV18,TGTGCCAGCTCACCAACGGGAGGGGGCGCAGGGAACACTGAAGCTTTCTTT,CASSPTGGGAGNTEAFF
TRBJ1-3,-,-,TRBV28,TGTGCCAGCAGCTTCCGCGGGCAGGTCGCTGGAAACACCATATATTTT,CASSFRGQVAGNTIYF
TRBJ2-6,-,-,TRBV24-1,TGTGCCACCAGTGGTGCCACCATGGGGGCCCGTGGGGCCAACGTCCTGACTTTC,CATSGATMGARGANVLTF
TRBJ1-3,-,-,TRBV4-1,TGCGCCAGCACCCTCCGAGCCCTGCCTGGAAACACCATATATTTT,CASTLRALPGNTIYF
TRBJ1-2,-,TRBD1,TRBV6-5,TGTGCCAGCAGTTTGGTGGGACAGGGAGACTATGGCTACACCTTC,CASSLVGQGDYGYTF
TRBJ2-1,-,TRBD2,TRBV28,TGTGCCAGCAGTCCCCCCAGCGGGGGGTCGAATGAGCAGTTCTTC,CASSPPSGGSNEQFF
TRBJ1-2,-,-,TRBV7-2,TGTGCCAGCAGCCCTAGGCGAGGGAGAGGGTTTGATGATGGCTACACCTTC,CASSPRRGRGFDDGYTF
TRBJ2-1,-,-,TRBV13,TGTGCCAGCAGCTTAGGGGACAGGCAGTTCTTC,CASSLGDRQFF
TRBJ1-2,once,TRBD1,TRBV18,TGTGCCAGCTCATCAGGGGGCGCGAACTATGGCTACACCTTC,CASSSGGANYGYTF
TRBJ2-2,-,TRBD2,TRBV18,TGTGCCAGCTCACCACAGATAGCGGGGTCGGAGACCGGGGAGCTGTTTTTT,CASSPQIAGSETGELFF
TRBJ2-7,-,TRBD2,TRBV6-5,TGTGCCAGCAGCCAAACTAGCGGGGGAACCTACGAGCAGTACTTC,CASSQTSGGTYEQYF
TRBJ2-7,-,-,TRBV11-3,TGTGCCAGCAGCTTAGGCGGGACAGATTCGAAGGGGGGCTACGAGCAGTACTTC,CASSLGGTDSKGGYEQYF
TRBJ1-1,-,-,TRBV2,TGTGCCAGCAGTTCGACAGTGGGGACTGAAGCTTTCTTT,CASSSTVGTEAFF
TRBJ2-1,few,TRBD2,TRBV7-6,TGTGCCAGCAGCTTAACCTTTAGCGGGGATTCCTACAATGAGCAGTTCTTC,CASSLTFSGDSYNEQFF
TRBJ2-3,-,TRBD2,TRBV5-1,TGCGCCAGCAGCTTGGATGGAGCGGGGGGGCCGCCAGATACGCAGTATTTT,CASSLDGAGGPPDTQYF
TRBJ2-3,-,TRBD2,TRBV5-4,TGTGCCAGCAGCCATAGCGGGGGGGCAAAAGATACGCAGTATTTT,CASSHSGGAKDTQYF
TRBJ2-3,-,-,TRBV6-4,TGTGCCACCTCGGGGTCCAGCACAGATACGCAGTATTTT,CATSGSSTDTQYF
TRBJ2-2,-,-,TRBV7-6,TGTGCCAGCAGCTCATCTAACTTTCCCGGGGAGCTGTTTTTT,CASSSSNFPGELFF
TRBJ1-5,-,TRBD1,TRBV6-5,TGTGCCAGCGGCCTAAGACAGGGTTATCAGCCCCAGCATTTT,CASGLRQGYQPQHF
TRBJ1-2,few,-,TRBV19,TGTGCCAGTAGTACCTTACAGGGCCGGGTCTATGGCTACACCTTC,CASSTLQGRVYGYTF
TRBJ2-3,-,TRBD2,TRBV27,TGTGCCAGCAACAGCGGGGAAACAGATACGCAGTATTTT,CASNSGETDTQYF
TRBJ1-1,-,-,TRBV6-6,TGTGCCAGCAGTTCCAGGGAATGGAACACTGAAGCTTTCTTT,CASSSREWNTEAFF
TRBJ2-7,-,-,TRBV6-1,TGTGCCAGCAGTGAACGAGGGCAGCCCAGAGAGCAGTACTTC,CASSERGQPREQYF
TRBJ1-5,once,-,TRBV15,TGTGCCACCAGCAGCGCCAGCAACGAGGGCCCAAGCAATCAGCCCCAGCATTTT,CATSSASNEGPSNQPQHF
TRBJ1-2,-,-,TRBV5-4,TGTGCCAGCAGCTTGGATCCGGGAAACTATGGCTACACCTTC,CASSLDPGNYGYTF
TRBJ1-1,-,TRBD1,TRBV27,TGTGCCAGCAGTTTGACAGGGAAAAACACTGAAGCTTTCTTT,CASSLTGKNTEAFF
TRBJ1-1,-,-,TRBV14,TGTGCCAGCAGCAGAACCAGGGACACTGAAGCTTTCTTT,CASSRTRDTEAFF
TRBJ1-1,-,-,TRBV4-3,TGCGCCAGCAGCCAAGTCGGAGGCACTGAAGCTTTCTTT,CASSQVGGTEAFF
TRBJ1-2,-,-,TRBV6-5,TGTGCCAGCAGCCAACTCCAGGGAGGCTATGGCTACACCTTC,CASSQLQGGYGYTF
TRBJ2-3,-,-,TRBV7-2,TGTGCCAGCAGCTTAGTAGGGACTGGGAGCACAGATACGCAGTATTTT,CASSLVGTGSTDTQYF
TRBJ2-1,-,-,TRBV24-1,TGTGCCACCAGTAACACAGGGAATGAGCAGTTCTTC,CATSNTGNEQFF